This TCR beta chain is drawn from a study of cytomegalovirus exposure and HLA in healthy donors. Study details: Ancestry clustering placed more than 65% of roughly 400 genotyped donors in the Caucasian-associated cluster.

A word on this clone: Its antigen is as yet unknown.

Study observations and caveats: The productive fraction for most TCR beta V segments was about 87% or about 30% in an earlier analysis. In vitro, a few CMV-associated chains proved specific for CMV antigens.

Germline-derived CDR1 and CDR2 are SGHTA and FQGTGA. V dropped 1 base and J dropped 0 bases, with 9 bases sitting between them. CDR3 length: 16 residues. The PCR had 60 Vbeta and 13 Jbeta primers. The assay was immunoSEQ multiplex PCR, and TCRdb's table has in-frame clones only and misses some. Of 200,000 to 250,000 clones in the sample, approximately 70% were seen once. V usage is TRBV7-3 and J usage is TRBJ2-2; D uncertain. The clonotype was recovered from a woman aged 30 to 39 in good health and CMV-seronegative. Sequences were obtained from PBMCs. The CDR3 nucleotides read TGTGCCAGCAGCTTAATGGGCAGGACGAACACCGGGGAGCTGTTTTTT. Translating it yields CASSLMGRTNTGELFF.